This TCR beta chain comes out of a study of blood T cells in healthy people across ages. Study-wide results and caveats: The study found more naive CD4+ cells and higher diversity in long-lived than aged donors. Unsorted PBMCs ruled out conclusive naive versus antigen-experienced comparison.

Using a J-beta primer mix together with a sample-barcoded 5' primer, a second PCR was run for roughly 7 to 12 cycles. TCRdb recomputed calls from the 5' RACE reads with MiXCR, one row per CDR3 protein. The data show some 1.4 million distinct CDR3 sequences, with about 40% seen just once and roughly 7.7% held by the top ten. Points on this clonotype: Its antigen is currently unknown.

The origin of this receptor is a woman aged 18-35 years in good health. The sample consisted of blood.

The CDR3 loop is CASSSGEPQHF. In DNA form, the CDR3 reads TGTGCCAGCAGCTCGGGTGAGCCCCAGCATTTT. The gene calls are TRBV7-2 and TRBJ1-5; the D is unclear. Germline CDR1 is SGHTA and CDR2 is FQGNSA. There are 11 residues in the CDR3. V was shortened by 4 bases and J by 8 bases, with 6 bases between the two germline ends. The complete variable domain, with remaining parts taken from reference TRBV7-2 and TRBJ1-5, reads GAGVSQSPSNKVTEKGKDVELRCDPISGHTALYWYRQSLGQGLEFLIYFQGNSAPDKSGLPSDRFSAERTGGSVSTLTIQRTQQEDSAVYLCASSSGEPQHFGDGTRLSIL.